This T cell receptor (beta chain) derives from a study of control samples from healthy donors and cancer patients. The CDR3 is 14 residues long. Germline CDR1 reads SGHTS; CDR2 reads YDEGEE. The germline V and J ends were trimmed by 1 base and 1 base, with 8 bases remaining between them. Assay: immunoSEQ multiplex PCR; the TCRdb copy retains only in-frame clones and omits some. The repertoire has 200,000 or so clones, 85% to 95% of them found once; the top ten carry approximately 1.4%. The sequencing input was blood. This clonotype originated in a man over 45 in good health. This sequence joins TRBV5-8 and TRBJ1-1; D gene uncertain. DNA for the CDR3: TGTGCCAGCAGCTTGAACCCAGGGAACACTGAAGCTTTCTTT. It is translated as CASSLNPGNTEAFF. Combining the CDR3 with reference TRBV5-8 and TRBJ1-1 gives the whole variable domain EAGVTQSPTHLIKTRGQQATLRCSPISGHTSVYWYQQALGLGLQFLLWYDEGEERNRGNFPPRFSGRQFPNYSSELNVNALELEDSALYLCASSLNPGNTEAFFGQGTRLTVV.